Shown below are 26 T cell receptor beta chains from a single sample sequenced in a study of cytomegalovirus exposure and HLA in healthy donors. Libraries were prepared by immunoSEQ multiplex PCR; TCRdb keeps only in-frame clonotypes and omits some of them. This repertoire shows 150,000 or so clones, roughly 89% found once; its top ten account for about 10%. The sequencing input was PBMCs. Source of these receptors: a woman aged 18-35 years in good health and CMV-seropositive.

This chain links TRBV28 with TRBJ1-1; D might be TRBD1 (5 bases). V shed 5 bases and J shed 0 bases, with 13 bases lying between them. Per the germline V gene, CDR1 is MDHEN and CDR2 is SYDVKM. This CDR3 spans 15 amino acids. CDR3 sequence (DNA): TGTGCCAGCAGTCGACCGGCAGGGATGAACACTGAAGCTTTCTTT. Translation gives CASSRPAGMNTEAFF.

The chain joins TRBV29-1 to TRBJ1-2; D unclear. Germline values: CDR1 SQVTM, CDR2 ANQGSEA. The CDR3 spans 13 residues. Trimming stripped 3 bases from V and 7 bases from J, with 15 bases between. As DNA, the CDR3 is TGCAGCGTTGAGTTAGTCGGTGTTGGTGGCTACACCTTC. Translating gives CSVELVGVGGYTF.

The chain recombines TRBV7-9 with TRBJ1-2; 7 nucleotides match TRBD1. J was trimmed by 4 bases and V by 1 base; bases with no gene match: 3. CDR3 size: 14 residues. Germline V gene data show CDR1 as SEHNR and CDR2 as FQNEAQ (reference sequence). The CDR3 loop reads CASSLVGTAYGYTF. The CDR3 coding sequence is TGTGCCAGCAGCTTAGTAGGGACAGCCTATGGCTACACCTTC.

The V and J genes are TRBV7-2 and TRBJ1-6, with 7 positions matching TRBD1. V shed 0 bases, J shed 10 bases, and the junction held 6 bases outside the gene matches. This CDR3 is built from 15 residues. From germline, CDR1 is SGHTA and CDR2 FQGNSA. CDR3 sequence: CASSLADRDRSPLHF. The CDR3 bases are TGTGCCAGCAGCTTAGCCGACAGGGACCGATCACCCCTCCACTTT.

The rearrangement links TRBV5-1 to TRBJ2-3; D gene uncertain. The CDR3 sequence is 14 residues long. CDR1 and CDR2 from the germline V gene are SGHRS and YFSETQ. Trimming left V 0 bases short and J 2 bases short, with 7 bases between. The CDR3 loop reads CASSLATPTDTQYF. In DNA form, the CDR3 reads TGCGCCAGCAGCTTGGCTACCCCCACAGATACGCAGTATTTT. The entire variable domain, with the rest obtained from reference TRBV5-1 and TRBJ2-3, is as follows: KAGVTQTPRYLIKTRGQQVTLSCSPISGHRSVSWYQQTPGQGLQFLFEYFSETQRNKGNFPGRFSGRQFSNSRSEMNVSTLELGDSALYLCASSLATPTDTQYFGPGTRLTVL.

A remark on this clone: One junction end does not reproduce the germline sequence, and a read error may be involved. The chain uses TRBV23-1 and TRBJ1-4; D is perhaps TRBD1 (5 bases). TRBV23-1 is labeled an ORF, and its function is uncertain. The CDR3 has 12 residues. This CDR3 reads CMEVGPNEKLFF. CDR3 sequence (DNA): TGTATGGAAGTGGGGCCTAATGAAAAACTGTTTTTT.

The chain links TRBV4-1 to TRBJ2-3, with 16 positions matching TRBD2. Germline-derived CDR1 and CDR2 are MGHRA and YSYEKL. V dropped 0 bases and J dropped 0; count of bases not matched to a gene: 6. CDR3 length equals 20 residues. CDR3 nucleotide sequence: TGCGCCAGCAGCCAAGAGGGACTAGCGGGGGGGTCCACTAGCACAGATACGCAGTATTTT. This encodes CASSQEGLAGGSTSTDTQYF.

The rearrangement uses TRBV21-1 and TRBJ1-2; no check of the table's D call, TRBD1, against the DNA was made. TRBV21-1 is a known pseudogene. This CDR3 has 13 residues. In nucleotides, the CDR3 is TGTGCCAGCGAGACAGGGGCGAACTATGGCTACACCTTC. Its translation: CASETGANYGYTF.

The V call is TRBV7-9, the J call TRBJ2-5; D is uncertain. Germline V gives CDR1 SEHNR, CDR2 FQNEAQ (reference sequence). The CDR3 contains 15 residues. Trimming removed 2 bases at V and 0 bases at J, with 10 bases between. CDR3 bases: TGTGCCAGCAGCTTAACCCAGGAATACCAAGAGACCCAGTACTTC. Translation gives CASSLTQEYQETQYF. Full variable domain (missing parts from reference TRBV7-9 and TRBJ2-5): DTGVSQNPRHKITKRGQNVTFRCDPISEHNRLYWYRQTLGQGPEFLTYFQNEAQLEKSRLLSDRFSAERPKGSFSTLEIQRTEQGDSAMYLCASSLTQEYQETQYFGPGTRLLVL.

J is TRBJ1-6 and V is TRBV5-8; TRBD1 matches 7 bases. The CDR3 consists of 19 residues. Germline CDR1 SGHTS, CDR2 YDEGEE. The junction had 9 bases not matched to a gene; V was cut back by 0 bases and J by 0 bases. The CDR3 bases are TGTGCCAGCAGCTTGGTCCGGTCAGGGGGTGTCTCCTATAATTCACCCCTCCACTTT. It translates to CASSLVRSGGVSYNSPLHF.

The chain joins TRBV6-5 to TRBJ2-1; 7 nucleotides align to TRBD2. The CDR3 runs 16 residues. Germline assignment: CDR1 MNHEY and CDR2 SVGAGI. V dropped 2 bases and J dropped 0; count of bases not matched to a gene: 4. CDR3: CASSYAGASSYNEQFF. The CDR3 bases are TGTGCCAGCAGTTACGCGGGAGCGAGCTCCTACAATGAGCAGTTCTTC.

This chain uses TRBV5-5 with TRBJ2-1, with TRBD2 matching over 11 bases. Per germline, CDR1 SGHKS and CDR2 YYEKEE (reference sequence). V shed 5 bases, J shed 3 bases, and the junction held 7 bases outside the gene matches. The CDR3 is 16 amino acids. CDR3 DNA: TGTGCCAGCAGAAGTAGCGGGGGGGAATTCTACAATGAGCAGTTCTTC. Protein sequence: CASRSSGGEFYNEQFF.

The V call is TRBV6-5, the J call TRBJ2-5, with 10 bases fitting TRBD2. J was trimmed by 4 bases and V by 0 bases; bases with no gene match: 2. The CDR3 has 15 residues. Germline assignment: CDR1 MNHEY and CDR2 SVGAGI. The CDR3 DNA follows: TGTGCCAGCAGTTACTCGAGCGGGGGGGTAGAGACCCAGTACTTC. As protein: CASSYSSGGVETQYF.

For the CDR3, the DNA is TGTGCCAGCAGCTCGGAGGGACTAGCGTCGTTCGGGGAGCTGTTTTTT. It translates to CASSSEGLASFGELFF. V usage is TRBV5-4 and J usage is TRBJ2-2; 10 bases fit TRBD2. The germline V gene encodes CDR1 SGHNT and CDR2 YYREEE (reference sequence). Trimming cost V 3 bases and J 7 bases; bases outside gene matches: 9. There are 16 residues in the CDR3.

The chain combines TRBV2 with TRBJ1-1; TRBD1 matches at 9 bases. The CDR3 sequence is 14 residues long. Germline V CDR1 and CDR2: SNHLY, FYNNEI. Trimming took 6 bases from V and 7 from J; bases not matched to a gene: 9. In nucleotides, the CDR3 is TGTGCCAGCAGAGAACAGGGGGCGCAGGGTGAAGCTTTCTTT. Translated: CASREQGAQGEAFF.

The gene calls are TRBV30 and TRBJ2-1; D not certain. Trimming took off 1 base at V and 5 bases at J, with 12 bases between the two ends. Germline V lookup: CDR1 GTSNPN, CDR2 SVGIG (reference sequence). This CDR3 has 14 residues. DNA of the CDR3: TGTGCCTGGAGTGCCCCCTCGTCAGACAATGAGCAGTTCTTC. This gives the protein CAWSAPSSDNEQFF.

The genes are TRBV5-4 and TRBJ2-3; 8 nucleotides match TRBD2. With V trimmed by 6 bases and J by 5 bases, 8 bases remained unmatched. The V gene's germline CDR1 is SGHNT and CDR2 YYREEE (reference sequence). This CDR3 spans 14 amino acids. In DNA, the CDR3 is TGTGCCAGCATCCCCCGGGGGGGCGGAGATACGCAGTATTTT. It yields the protein CASIPRGGGDTQYF.

V gene TRBV19 combines with J gene TRBJ2-7; TRBD2 is a possible D gene (6 bases). With 5 bases removed from V and 0 bases from J, the gap between germline ends came to 8 bases. This CDR3 is built from 13 residues. Germline lookup yields CDR1 LNHDA and CDR2 SQIVND (reference sequence). The CDR3 protein is CASSPTSSYEQYF. The CDR3, as DNA: TGTGCCAGTAGTCCGACTAGCTCCTACGAGCAGTACTTC.

The chain couples TRBV9 to TRBJ1-6; no clear D gene. Germline assignment: CDR1 SGDLS and CDR2 YYNGEE. The CDR3 is made up of 14 amino acids. V gave up 3 bases and J gave up 2 bases, with 6 bases separating them. CDR3 residues: CASSARAYNSPLHF. CDR3 DNA sequence: TGTGCCAGCAGCGCCCGGGCCTATAATTCACCCCTCCACTTT.

The chain carries TRBV6-1 and TRBJ2-3, with TRBD1 as a possible D gene (5 bases). Trimming took 1 base from V and 2 from J, leaving 7 bases between them. The CDR3 is made up of 14 amino acids. The V gene's germline CDR1 is MNHNS and CDR2 SASEGT. The CDR3 protein is CASSEGGPTDTQYF. CDR3 DNA sequence: TGTGCCAGCAGTGAAGGGGGCCCCACAGATACGCAGTATTTT.

The chain joins TRBV5-1 to TRBJ1-1; possibly TRBD1 for D (5 bases). The CDR3 spans 14 residues. Deletions cut 0 bases from V and 5 bases from J, with 11 bases between. Germline V gene sequence: CDR1 SGHRS, CDR2 YFSETQ. CDR3 DNA: TGCGCCAGCAGCTTGGCTGGGGGGGTGACTGAAGCTTTCTTT. Encoded protein: CASSLAGGVTEAFF.

The rearrangement joins TRBV27 to TRBJ2-7, with 7 bases identical to TRBD1. The CDR3 totals 14 residues. The junction had 4 bases not matched to a gene; V was cut back by 5 bases and J by 0 bases. In germline, CDR1 is MNHEY, CDR2 SMNVEV (reference sequence). CDR3 DNA: TGTGCCAGCAGTGTGACAGGGTCCTCCTACGAGCAGTACTTC. This codes for CASSVTGSSYEQYF.

V is TRBV6-6 and J is TRBJ2-7; 7 bases match TRBD1. Germline loops: CDR1 MNHNY, CDR2 SVGAGI (reference sequence). The CDR3 spans 14 residues. Trimming at V came to 5 bases and at J to 0 bases, leaving 4 bases not matched to a gene. The CDR3 DNA reads as TGTGCCAGCAGTCTGACAGGGATCTCCTACGAGCAGTACTTC. Amino acid sequence: CASSLTGISYEQYF.

This sequence joins TRBV7-9 and TRBJ2-1; 8 bases are shared with TRBD1. The CDR3 is made up of 19 amino acids. V lost 4 bases to trimming and J lost 10 bases; unmatched junction nucleotides: 24. Per germline, CDR1 SEHNR and CDR2 FQNEAQ (reference sequence). CDR3 nucleotides: TGTGCCAGCAGCTCACGGGCTAATAGACAGGGGAGGTCTACAATGGAGCAGTTCTTC. This translates into CASSSRANRQGRSTMEQFF.

This chain uses TRBV27 with TRBJ2-1, with 10 bases lining up with TRBD1. This CDR3 comprises 15 residues. The ends lost 3 bases at V and 7 bases at J; junction bases unmatched: 6. Germline CDR1 MNHEY, CDR2 SMNVEV (reference sequence). The CDR3 loop is CASSFSGQGRNEQFF. DNA of the CDR3: TGTGCCAGCAGTTTCTCGGGACAGGGGAGGAATGAGCAGTTCTTC.

This rearrangement joins TRBV14 to TRBJ1-4; D might be TRBD1 (5 bases). V shed 2 bases and J shed 7 bases, with 14 bases lying between them. Germline CDR1 SGHDN, CDR2 FVKESK. CDR3 length: 15 residues. The CDR3 coding sequence is TGTGCCAGCAGCCAATTGTCCGGAGGGGCTGAAAAACTGTTTTTT. As protein: CASSQLSGGAEKLFF.